This TCR beta chain is drawn from a study of T cells in Graves' hyperthyroidism and ophthalmopathy. Using RNA transcripts as the source, TCR beta CDR3 regions were amplified. The HTBI primer set was used in a first-round RT-PCR of the TCR CDR3. A single record per CDR3 protein comes from TCRdb applying MiXCR to the multiplex PCR reads. The table records some 600,000 distinct CDR3 sequences, around 14% of them present only once. The CDR3 runs 13 residues. V was trimmed by 7 bases and J by 1 base, leaving 13 bases between them. Per the germline V gene, CDR1 is SQVTM and CDR2 is ANQGSEA. This clonotype occurred a few times.

This TCR was recovered from a woman aged 30 to 39 with Graves' hyperthyroidism that later progressed to Graves' ophthalmopathy. The specimen sequenced was blood. The J gene is TRBJ1-1, the V gene TRBV29-1; perhaps TRBD1 as D (5 bases). CDR3 loop: CSAAGGGNTEAFF. For the CDR3, the DNA is TGCAGCGCCGCGGGGGGAGGGAACACTGAAGCTTTCTTT.